What follows are 7 T cell receptor beta chains derived from one specimen sequenced in a study of blood T cell repertoires in COVID-19. Measured with immunoSEQ multiplex PCR; TCRdb has only the in-frame clones, and not every one. The sample holds roughly 250,000 clones; roughly nine tenths are singletons and the top ten take roughly 12%. Material: peripheral blood. Every receptor here comes from a woman aged 25 to 39 with COVID-19, enrolled during active disease.

This clone has only one observation. This chain connects TRBV11-2 to TRBJ2-7; 7 positions agree with TRBD1. J was trimmed by 2 bases and V by 11 bases; bases with no gene match: 12. This CDR3 spans 14 amino acids. Germline V gene sequence: CDR1 SGHAT, CDR2 FQNNGV. CDR3 region: CASKPSGQTYEQYF. In nucleotides, the CDR3 is TGTGCCTCAAAACCCTCGGGACAGACCTACGAGCAGTACTTC.

The J gene is TRBJ1-2, the V gene TRBV5-1; 7 bases align to TRBD1. Germline assignment: CDR1 SGHRS and CDR2 YFSETQ. Trimming removed 6 bases from V and 2 bases from J; junction bases left unmatched: 13. The CDR3 contains 16 residues. CDR3 protein: CASTSHPQDRNYGYTF. In DNA, the CDR3 is TGCGCCAGCACCTCGCATCCCCAGGACAGGAACTATGGCTACACCTTC.

The chain uses TRBV6-2 or TRBV6-3 and TRBJ2-1; a weak D match, TRBD2 (6 bases). CDR1 MNHEY and CDR2 SVGEGT come from the germline V gene. This CDR3 has 15 residues. The V and J ends lost 6 bases and 1 base respectively, with 13 bases between them. This CDR3 is CASSRAGPSYNEQFF. The CDR3 DNA is TGTGCCAGCAGCCGCGCGGGGCCTTCCTACAATGAGCAGTTCTTC.

This clone was recorded once. The chain combines TRBV15 with TRBJ1-4; no reliable D call. The V gene's germline CDR1 is LNHNV and CDR2 YYDKDF (reference sequence). There are 16 residues in the CDR3. The V gene lost 5 bases and the J gene lost 4 bases, with 17 bases spanning the gap. The chain's CDR3 is CATSRPLGDYNEKLFF. CDR3 DNA sequence: TGTGCCACCAGCCGCCCTTTAGGAGACTATAATGAAAAACTGTTTTTT.

V is TRBV27 and J is TRBJ2-5; TRBD2 matches 15 bases. This CDR3 has 17 amino acids. Per the germline V gene, CDR1 is MNHEY and CDR2 is SMNVEV (reference sequence). The ends lost 5 bases at V and 5 bases at J; junction bases unmatched: 9. The CDR3 protein is CASSARTSGGALETQYF. The CDR3 nucleotides are TGTGCCAGCAGTGCTCGGACTAGCGGGGGGGCCTTGGAGACCCAGTACTTC.

The chain carries TRBV5-4 and TRBJ2-1, with D possibly matching TRBD2 (7 bases). V was cut by 4 bases and J by 6 bases, with 17 bases left in between. Germline V CDR1 and CDR2: SGHNT, YYREEE (reference sequence). CDR3 length equals 15 residues. The CDR3 protein is CASSPPAGALNEQFF. The CDR3 bases are TGTGCCAGCAGCCCCCCGGCGGGGGCGCTCAATGAGCAGTTCTTC. The variable domain in full, with the rest retrieved from reference TRBV5-4 and TRBJ2-1, is ETGVTQSPTHLIKTRGQQVTLRCSSQSGHNTVSWYQQALGQGPQFIFQYYREEENGRGNFPPRFSGLQFPNYSSELNVNALELDDSALYLCASSPPAGALNEQFFGPGTRLTVL.

The chain recombines TRBV6-5 with TRBJ1-4; D unclear. The length of the CDR3 is 12 residues. The germline V gene encodes CDR1 MNHEY and CDR2 SVGAGI. V was shortened by 2 bases and J by 8 bases, with 6 bases between the two germline ends. CDR3 coding DNA: TGTGCCAGCAGTTACAGCGGCGAAAAACTGTTTTTT. Its protein is CASSYSGEKLFF.